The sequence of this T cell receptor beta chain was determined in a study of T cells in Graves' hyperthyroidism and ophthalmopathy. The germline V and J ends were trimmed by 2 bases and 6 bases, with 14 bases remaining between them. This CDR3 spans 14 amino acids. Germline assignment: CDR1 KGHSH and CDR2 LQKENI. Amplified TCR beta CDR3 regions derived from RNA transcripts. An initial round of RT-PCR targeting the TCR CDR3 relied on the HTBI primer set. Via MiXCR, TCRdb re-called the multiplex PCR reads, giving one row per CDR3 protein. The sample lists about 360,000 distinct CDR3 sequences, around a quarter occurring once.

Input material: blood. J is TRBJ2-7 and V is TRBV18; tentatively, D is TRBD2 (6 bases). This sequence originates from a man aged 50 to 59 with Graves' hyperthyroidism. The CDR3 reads CASSPSTGGGEQYF. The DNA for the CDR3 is TGTGCCAGCTCACCAAGCACCGGGGGTGGCGAGCAGTACTTC.